These 21 T cell receptor beta chains were sequenced from one sample in a study of OX40 agonist ivuxolimab in advanced cancers. To prepare the library, the immunoSEQ multiplex PCR assay was applied. What TCRdb holds here is the immuneACCESS table cut down to in-frame rearrangements. Part of the clones is not present; checked against another copy, under half of the missing clones reflect an unresolved V gene, and the others are unexplained. This sample comprises under 30,000 clones, around 76% of them detected only once. The ten largest clonotypes hold 12% to 15% of the sample. The sequencing used CD4+ or CD8+ T cells sorted from blood, collected in a trial of the OX40 agonist ivuxolimab. These receptors all come from an adult with an advanced solid tumor such as melanoma, head and neck, liver or kidney cancer.

The V and J genes are TRBV5-6 and TRBJ1-2; 12 positions agree with TRBD1. The CDR3 length is 16 residues. CDR1 is SGHDT and CDR2 is YYEEEE in the germline V gene. Trimming removed 5 bases from V and 3 bases from J; junction bases left unmatched: 8. CDR3 in amino acids: CASSPGTGGTYYGYTF. DNA of the CDR3: TGTGCCAGCAGTCCCGGGACAGGGGGCACTTACTATGGCTACACCTTC.

This clone was observed a few times. CDR3 sequence reads: CASSLGTTNQETQYF. In nucleotides, the CDR3 is TGTGCCAGCAGCTTAGGAACAACCAACCAAGAGACCCAGTACTTC. This chain uses TRBV7-9 with TRBJ2-5; D remains unclear. V lost 1 base and J 0 bases, leaving 9 bases between the germline ends. CDR1 and CDR2 from the germline V gene are SEHNR and FQNEAQ (reference sequence). There are 15 residues in the CDR3.

The rearrangement uses TRBV6-5 and TRBJ1-1; TRBD1 agrees at 8 bases. CDR1 MNHEY and CDR2 SVGAGI come from the germline V gene. The CDR3 is 15 amino acids. With 2 bases clipped from V and 5 bases from J, the junction kept 7 bases outside the gene matches. CDR3 nucleotide sequence: TGTGCCAGCAGTTACGATGGACAGGGTTGGACTGAAGCTTTCTTT. This translates into CASSYDGQGWTEAFF.

The chain has TRBV11-3 and TRBJ2-6; 10 nucleotides agree with TRBD2. CDR1 is SGHNT, CDR2 YENEEA, per germline. There are 15 residues in the CDR3. The ends lost 10 bases at V and 2 bases at J; junction bases unmatched: 5. CDR3 protein: CATQRGGPGANVLTF. The CDR3, as DNA: TGTGCCACGCAGCGGGGGGGCCCTGGGGCCAACGTCCTGACTTTC.

This clone was counted a few times. The chain is built from TRBV9 and TRBJ2-4; D unclear. The V end lost 4 bases, the J end lost 6 bases, and 20 bases lay between the germline ends. The CDR3 runs to 16 residues. Germline V gene lookup returns CDR1 SGDLS and CDR2 YYNGEE. The CDR3 bases are TGTGCCAGCAGCCCAACCCGGCCGCCTGGAACAAACATTCAGTACTTC. Translating it yields CASSPTRPPGTNIQYF.

The chain couples TRBV11-2 to TRBJ2-1; 9 bases are a match to TRBD1. V shed 5 bases, J shed 6 bases, and the junction held 8 bases outside the gene matches. CDR3 length: 15 amino acids. In germline, CDR1 is SGHAT, CDR2 FQNNGV. CDR3 DNA sequence: TGTGCCAGCAGCACCCCGACGGGACAGGGCAATGAGCAGTTCTTC. Translated: CASSTPTGQGNEQFF.

The V and J genes are TRBV9 and TRBJ2-2; maybe TRBD1 (5 bases). This CDR3 region has 13 residues. CDR1 is SGDLS and CDR2 is YYNGEE in the germline V gene. With 0 bases removed from V and 7 bases from J, the gap between germline ends came to 7 bases. CDR3 coding DNA: TGTGCCAGCAGCGTAGAGGACATCGGGGAGCTGTTTTTT. This translates into CASSVEDIGELFF.

The sample holds one count of this clone. The chain is built from TRBV7-9 and TRBJ1-5; 7 bases map to TRBD1. The V gene end was trimmed by 1 base and the J gene end by 3 bases; junction bases not matched to a gene: 3. This CDR3 comprises 15 residues. The germline V gene has CDR1 SEHNR and CDR2 FQNEAQ (reference sequence). CDR3 sequence (DNA): TGTGCCAGCAGCTTAGTTCAGGGGGTCAATCAGCCCCAGCATTTT. This translates into CASSLVQGVNQPQHF.

Points on this clone: This sample also contains other DNA sequences that code for the same CDR3. This chain connects TRBV6-6 to TRBJ1-5; 8 bases line up with TRBD1. Unmatched junction bases numbered 6, after V lost 4 bases and J lost 4 bases. Germline V gene sequence: CDR1 MNHNY, CDR2 SVGAGI (reference sequence). This CDR3 is 15 amino acids long. CDR3 sequence: CASSWGQVGNQPQHF. DNA of the CDR3: TGTGCCAGCAGTTGGGGACAGGTTGGGAATCAGCCCCAGCATTTT.

In its sample, this clone is medium-sized (0.01 to 0.1%). The CDR3 nucleotides are TGTGCCAGCACCACGGGGGCCGGGCCCCAGCATTTT. Translation gives CASTTGAGPQHF. The V call is TRBV6-5, the J call TRBJ1-5; tentatively, D is TRBD1 (6 bases). Germline V lookup: CDR1 MNHEY, CDR2 SVGAGI. The CDR3 spans 12 residues. The germline V and J ends were trimmed by 7 bases and 9 bases, with 13 bases remaining between them.

V and J are TRBV28 and TRBJ1-3; the D gene is possibly TRBD1 (5 bases). Germline lookup yields CDR1 MDHEN and CDR2 SYDVKM. The CDR3 has 17 amino acids. Trimming took 5 bases from V and 1 from J, leaving 18 bases between them. CDR3 sequence reads: CASSPPARVGSGNTIYF. In DNA, the CDR3 is TGTGCCAGCAGTCCCCCGGCCAGGGTAGGGTCTGGAAACACCATATATTTT.

V usage is TRBV4-3 and J usage is TRBJ1-3; D gene uncertain. CDR1 is LGHNA and CDR2 is YSLEER in the germline V gene. This CDR3 spans 15 amino acids. Trimming removed 0 bases at V and 0 bases at J, with 6 bases between. CDR3 in amino acids: CASSQEHSSGNTIYF. The CDR3 DNA reads as TGCGCCAGCAGCCAAGAACACAGCTCTGGAAACACCATATATTTT.

V is TRBV5-6 and J is TRBJ1-5; weak D call: TRBD1 (6 bases). This CDR3 is 16 amino acids long. Germline CDR1 is SGHDT and CDR2 is YYEEEE. Trimming shortened V by 0 bases and J by 1 base, and 11 bases separated the two germline ends. CDR3 DNA sequence: TGTGCCAGCAGCTTGGGCGGGGGGCGCAGCAATCAGCCCCAGCATTTT. Encoded protein: CASSLGGGRSNQPQHF. Variable domain in full (rest from reference TRBV5-6 and TRBJ1-5): DAGVTQSPTHLIKTRGQQVTLRCSPKSGHDTVSWYQQALGQGPQFIFQYYEEEERQRGNFPDRFSGHQFPNYSSELNVNALLLGDSALYLCASSLGGGRSNQPQHFGDGTRLSIL.

This chain uses TRBV6-5 with TRBJ2-1, with 9 bases aligning to TRBD2. Germline CDR1 MNHEY, CDR2 SVGAGI. This CDR3 comprises 14 residues. V gave up 6 bases and J gave up 5 bases; unmatched junction bases: 5. In nucleotides, the CDR3 is TGTGCCAGCAGCCCTAGCGGGGCTCACAATGAGCAGTTCTTC. It translates to CASSPSGAHNEQFF.

The V and J genes are TRBV6-1 and TRBJ1-5; D is unresolved. Germline V CDR1 and CDR2: MNHNS, SASEGT. V lost 4 bases and J lost 0, with 16 bases in between. The CDR3 is 17 amino acids. CDR3 amino acids: CASSAGRIKISNQPQHF. In nucleotides, the CDR3 is TGTGCCAGCAGTGCGGGTCGGATCAAGATTAGCAATCAGCCCCAGCATTTT.

The rearrangement links TRBV5-6 to TRBJ2-3; D gene uncertain. There are 11 residues in the CDR3. The germline V gene has CDR1 SGHDT and CDR2 YYEEEE. V lost 4 bases to trimming and J lost 14 bases, with 14 bases between them. CDR3 nucleotide sequence: TGTGCCAGCAGCCACCAGGACCCGGGGTATTTT. Translation: CASSHQDPGYF. Combining the CDR3 with reference TRBV5-6 and TRBJ2-3 gives the whole variable domain DAGVTQSPTHLIKTRGQQVTLRCSPKSGHDTVSWYQQALGQGPQFIFQYYEEEERQRGNFPDRFSGHQFPNYSSELNVNALLLGDSALYLCASSHQDPGYFGPGTRLTVL.

CDR3 region: CASSLRDRANNEQFF. The CDR3 nucleotides are TGTGCCAGCAGCCTCCGGGACAGGGCAAACAATGAGCAGTTCTTC. This chain links TRBV7-2 with TRBJ2-1, with 9 bases aligning to TRBD1. This CDR3 has 15 residues. Trimming at V came to 5 bases and at J to 5 bases, leaving 7 bases not matched to a gene. CDR1 and CDR2 (germline): SGHTA, FQGNSA.

The table lists this clone with a few counts. The chain combines TRBV30 with TRBJ1-5; D call uncertain. CDR1 is GTSNPN, CDR2 SVGIG, per germline (reference sequence). The V and J ends lost 1 base and 7 bases respectively, with 8 bases between them. CDR3 length: 12 amino acids. CDR3 DNA: TGTGCCTGGAGTGGGCCAAGACAGCCCCAGCATTTT. It translates to CAWSGPRQPQHF.

This clone was recorded once. The V call is TRBV9, the J call TRBJ2-7; 11 nucleotides match TRBD2. V lost 4 bases and J lost 5; bases outside the gene matches: 8. CDR1 is SGDLS and CDR2 is YYNGEE in the germline V gene. This CDR3 has 15 residues. CDR3 protein: CASSPRLAGRHEQYF. The CDR3 region has the DNA TGTGCCAGCAGCCCGAGACTAGCGGGGCGACACGAGCAGTACTTC.

This clone was recorded a few times. This rearrangement joins TRBV11-2 to TRBJ2-7; maybe TRBD2 (6 bases). V lost 1 base and J lost 0, with 19 bases in between. The CDR3 contains 18 residues. The germline gives CDR1 SGHAT, CDR2 FQNNGV. In DNA, the CDR3 is TGTGCCAGCAGCTTAGGGGACGAGTCGGGAGCAGACTCCTACGAGCAGTACTTC. Protein sequence: CASSLGDESGADSYEQYF.

This chain's CDR3 is CASSPGTAEAFF. DNA of the CDR3: TGTGCCAGCAGCCCCGGGACCGCTGAAGCTTTCTTT. The V gene is TRBV5-4, the J gene TRBJ1-1; D perhaps matches TRBD1 (5 bases). V shed 4 bases and J shed 6 bases, with 10 bases lying between them. From germline, CDR1 is SGHNT and CDR2 YYREEE (reference sequence). The CDR3 spans 12 residues.